This entry concerns a single T cell receptor (beta chain). Antigen unknown. The entry originates in a study of cytomegalovirus exposure and HLA in healthy donors. The study's findings and limits: Previously analyzed data showed that most TCR beta V segments were productive at a frequency of about 87% or about 30%. Reports indicated that the classifier achieved high specificity and sensitivity in diagnosing cytomegalovirus status.

Sampled while nominally healthy, donors likely had unrecorded immune exposures. The junction had 4 bases not matched to a gene; V was cut back by 0 bases and J by 6 bases. Germline V gives CDR1 LNHDA, CDR2 SQIVND (reference sequence). The CDR3 runs 16 residues. 60 Vbeta and 13 Jbeta primers were used in PCR. In the original analysis: Later analysis identified tens of millions of unique TCR beta chains, about 12 million shared. The protocol was immunoSEQ multiplex PCR, while the TCRdb copy is restricted to in-frame clones and leaves out a portion. V, J and clone size are those of that table, while D and trimming were read from the DNA. The sample includes approximately 82,000 clones, roughly 9.1% of them seen just once.

This TCR derives from a man aged 55 to 70 in good health and CMV-seropositive. Sequenced: PBMCs. J is TRBJ1-4 and V is TRBV19; TRBD1 matches at 10 bases. The DNA for the CDR3 is TGTGCCAGTAGTATAGACTTCGGGACAGGGGATGAAAAACTGTTTTTT. Encoded protein: CASSIDFGTGDEKLFF.